One and the same sample provided the 18 T cell receptor beta chains below, sequenced in a study of beta chain features in type 1 diabetes. No antigen has been identified for these receptors. Overall study findings and caveats: Moderate but significant shortening of TCRB CDR3s was recorded in all four CD4+ subsets from Type 1 diabetes patients.

cDNA synthesis used the whole RNA isolate, giving expressed TCRB sequences. Profiled with immunoSEQ multiplex PCR; TCRdb holds only in-frame clones, not every one. This sample carries hundreds of thousands of clones, 11% to 15% of them seen once, and the ten largest clones take roughly 0.04%. What was sequenced was naive CD4+ T cells from blood. The receptors derive from a young man with type 1 diabetes.

The chain links TRBV9 to TRBJ2-3; 10 nucleotides match TRBD2. Germline V gene lookup returns CDR1 SGDLS and CDR2 YYNGEE. This CDR3 is built from 16 residues. Trimming took 2 bases from V and 5 from J; bases not matched to a gene: 8. CDR3 in amino acids: CASSVLSSGGLDTQYF. In DNA, the CDR3 is TGTGCCAGCAGCGTCCTTTCTAGCGGGGGATTAGATACGCAGTATTTT.

This clone is a singleton in its sample. The V and J genes are TRBV5-4 and TRBJ2-1; TRBD2 agrees at 10 bases. The CDR3 covers 19 residues. V gave up 1 base and J gave up 0 bases; unmatched junction bases: 10. Germline values: CDR1 SGHNT, CDR2 YYREEE (reference sequence). The CDR3 here is CASSLSVTSGASSYNEQFF. The CDR3 bases are TGTGCCAGCAGCTTGTCCGTAACTAGCGGGGCTAGCTCCTACAATGAGCAGTTCTTC. The entire variable domain, with the rest obtained from reference TRBV5-4 and TRBJ2-1, is as follows: ETGVTQSPTHLIKTRGQQVTLRCSSQSGHNTVSWYQQALGQGPQFIFQYYREEENGRGNFPPRFSGLQFPNYSSELNVNALELDDSALYLCASSLSVTSGASSYNEQFFGPGTRLTVL.

This clone was detected only a few times. The sample holds other DNA sequences that translate to the same CDR3. This sequence joins TRBV7-9 and TRBJ1-5; tentatively, D is TRBD1 (5 bases). The CDR3 has 11 residues. Germline assignment: CDR1 SEHNR and CDR2 FQNEAQ (reference sequence). V shed 3 bases and J shed 9 bases, with 6 bases lying between them. Written as DNA, the CDR3 is TGTGCCAGCAGCTTGGGGGGGCCCCAGCATTTT. Translated, it gives CASSLGGPQHF. The full variable domain, in which reference TRBV7-9 and TRBJ1-5 provide the parts outside the CDR3, is DTGVSQNPRHKITKRGQNVTFRCDPISEHNRLYWYRQTLGQGPEFLTYFQNEAQLEKSRLLSDRFSAERPKGSFSTLEIQRTEQGDSAMYLCASSLGGPQHFGDGTRLSIL.

This clone has just a few counts. The chain joins TRBV15 to TRBJ2-4, with D possibly matching TRBD1 (7 bases). CDR1 is LNHNV, CDR2 YYDKDF, per germline (reference sequence). The V end lost 0 bases, the J end lost 15 bases, and 18 bases lay between the germline ends. This CDR3 is built from 14 residues. In DNA form, the CDR3 reads TGTGCCACCAGCAGAGATTTCGGAGGGGGCGTTTCGTACTTC. Protein: CATSRDFGGGVSYF.

The CDR3 DNA follows: TGTGCCAGCAGCTTGGGACAGGGTGGTGATTCACCCCTCCACTTT. Protein: CASSLGQGGDSPLHF. The chain links TRBV5-6 to TRBJ1-6, with 7 positions matching TRBD1. The CDR3 covers 15 residues. The germline V gene encodes CDR1 SGHDT and CDR2 YYEEEE. J lost 8 bases, V lost 0 bases, and 5 bases had no gene match.

This clone was observed a handful of times. CDR3 sequence: CAISESLAYGYTF. For the CDR3, the DNA is TGTGCCATCAGTGAGTCCTTGGCCTATGGCTACACCTTC. V is TRBV10-3 and J is TRBJ1-2; D gene uncertain. V lost 0 bases and J 4 bases, leaving 6 bases between the germline ends. The germline V gene encodes CDR1 ENHRY and CDR2 SYGVKD. The CDR3 extends over 13 amino acids.

This clone appeared a few times. The chain joins TRBV9 to TRBJ2-3, with TRBD1 matching 8 bases. The CDR3 runs to 15 residues. Germline-derived CDR1 and CDR2 are SGDLS and YYNGEE. Trimming removed 3 bases from V and 3 bases from J; junction bases left unmatched: 6. The DNA for the CDR3 is TGTGCCAGCAGCGCGGTGGACAGGGAGACAGATACGCAGTATTTT. Residues: CASSAVDRETDTQYF.

This clone has only a few counts. V and J are TRBV27 and TRBJ2-5; 7 positions agree with TRBD1. The V gene's germline CDR1 is MNHEY and CDR2 SMNVEV (reference sequence). This CDR3 is built from 14 residues. Unmatched junction bases numbered 9, after V lost 9 bases and J lost 2 bases. This CDR3 reads CASRGLGQQETQYF. The CDR3 region has the DNA TGTGCCAGTCGAGGACTGGGACAGCAAGAGACCCAGTACTTC.

This chain connects TRBV7-9 to TRBJ2-7, with 13 nucleotides matching TRBD2. V lost 1 base and J lost 3; bases outside the gene matches: 3. This CDR3 contains 16 residues. Germline CDR1 is SEHNR and CDR2 is FQNEAQ (reference sequence). The CDR3 spells CASSLGTSGRVYEQYF. In DNA form, the CDR3 reads TGTGCCAGCAGCTTAGGGACTAGCGGGAGAGTCTACGAGCAGTACTTC.

This clone was detected only a few times. The rearrangement joins TRBV6-6 to TRBJ2-3; the D gene is possibly TRBD2 (5 bases). The V gene's germline CDR1 is MNHNY and CDR2 SVGAGI (reference sequence). Trimming left V 10 bases short and J 8 bases short, with 22 bases between. The CDR3 is 14 residues long. The CDR3 DNA reads as TGTGCCATCGCACCGGGATCCCAAGCCGTTACGCAGTATTTT. Translation: CAIAPGSQAVTQYF.

This clone appeared a few times. The genes are TRBV11-2 and TRBJ2-1, with 7 positions matching TRBD2. Unmatched junction bases numbered 7, after V lost 5 bases and J lost 3 bases. The germline V gene encodes CDR1 SGHAT and CDR2 FQNNGV. The CDR3 covers 15 residues. CDR3 in amino acids: CASSPPAGNYNEQFF. DNA of the CDR3: TGTGCCAGCAGCCCGCCAGCGGGGAACTACAATGAGCAGTTCTTC.

With regard to this clone: The same CDR3 can be traced to other DNA sequences in this sample. This chain links TRBV18 with TRBJ1-2, with 8 positions matching TRBD1. CDR1 and CDR2 (germline): KGHSH, LQKENI. V lost 6 bases, J lost 4 bases, and 4 bases stayed unmatched. This CDR3 is 13 amino acids long. The CDR3 bases are TGTGCCAGCTCTCCGGACAGGGCCTATGGCTACACCTTC. This sequence encodes CASSPDRAYGYTF.

The chain links TRBV7-2 to TRBJ1-1; weak D call: TRBD1 (5 bases). The CDR3 is 14 amino acids. CDR1 is SGHTA, CDR2 FQGNSA, per germline. Trimming left V 4 bases short and J 5 bases short, with 14 bases between. CDR3 sequence: CASSSGHAGTEAFF. The CDR3 DNA sequence: TGTGCCAGCAGCTCCGGACACGCAGGGACTGAAGCTTTCTTT.

This clone came up a few times. The chain carries TRBV5-6 and TRBJ1-2; D perhaps matches TRBD1 (5 bases). Trimming took off 0 bases at V and 7 bases at J, with 16 bases between the two ends. Germline CDR1 SGHDT, CDR2 YYEEEE. The CDR3 covers 15 residues. The CDR3 reads CASSLGGPRVVGYTF. The CDR3 DNA sequence: TGTGCCAGCAGCTTGGGGGGCCCCAGGGTTGTTGGCTACACCTTC.

This clone appeared a few times. The gene calls are TRBV30 and TRBJ2-5; 7 nucleotides match TRBD2. Germline values: CDR1 GTSNPN, CDR2 SVGIG (reference sequence). This CDR3 contains 14 residues. The trim removed 0 bases at V and 3 bases at J, leaving 4 bases unmatched. This chain's CDR3 is CAWSVQAGEETQYF. In DNA form, the CDR3 reads TGTGCCTGGAGTGTACAGGCGGGGGAAGAGACCCAGTACTTC.

About this clone: One end of the junction fails to match germline, which may point to a read error. The CDR3 nucleotides are TGTGCCAGCAGCTTATTAGACTCCAACAATGAGCAGTTCTTC. Protein product: CASSLLDSNNEQFF. J is TRBJ2-1 and V is TRBV7-3; D gene unclear. This CDR3 region has 14 residues. The germline gives CDR1 SGHTA, CDR2 FQGTGA.

The chain recombines TRBV29-1 with TRBJ2-7, with D perhaps TRBD2 (6 bases). V was pared by 4 bases and J by 2 bases, with 12 bases between. This CDR3 comprises 13 residues. The germline V gene encodes CDR1 SQVTM and CDR2 ANQGSEA. CDR3 DNA: TGCAGCGTTGGGGCGGGAATCCCCTACGAGCAGTACTTC. It specifies CSVGAGIPYEQYF.

Only a few counts were recorded for this clone. The chain links TRBV5-1 to TRBJ1-1; D uncertain. The ends were cut back, 4 bases at V and 1 base at J, with 14 bases in the middle. This CDR3 is 15 amino acids long. The germline gives CDR1 SGHRS, CDR2 YFSETQ. The CDR3 is CASSRFSGWNTEAFF. CDR3 bases: TGCGCCAGCAGCCGCTTTTCTGGTTGGAACACTGAAGCTTTCTTT.